This paragraph covers one T cell receptor beta chain sequence. Its antigen target is currently unknown. Nothing much larger sits one base from this clone, and base qualities are not available. The library came from the immunoSEQ multiplex PCR assay. For the multiplex PCR, a mixture combining 60 forward primers for TCR Vbeta segments and 13 reverse primers for TCR Jbeta segments was used. A multiplex PCR assay on genomic DNA amplified the CDR3 region of rearranged TCR beta genes. The amplified TCR beta libraries were sequenced on the Illumina HiSeq System as 87-base-pair reads. Per the authors' processing: A later analysis tallied around 82 million unique TCR beta chains across the 666 repertoires, and roughly 11 million of those chains were shared by two or more donors. Raw reads were error-corrected and collapsed into unique sequences by a nearest-neighbor algorithm in which closely related sequences were merged to remove PCR and sequencing errors. To assign V, D and J gene segments, CDR3 sequences were aligned to IMGT reference sequences. For a sequence to be retained, a match of at least six nucleotides to both a V gene segment and a J gene segment was required. Rearrangements were called productive when the CDR3 lacked stop codons and stayed in frame with V and J; all others were non-productive. Following IMGT convention, CDR3 was defined as the stretch from the second conserved V-encoded cysteine to the conserved J-encoded phenylalanine. The earlier analysis of some 580 of the donors excluded any sequence lacking an unambiguous match to a single V gene segment. An earlier analysis of about 600 of the donors called V segments functional above 56.7% productive rearrangements and segregating when the between-donor standard deviation exceeded 5%. To diagnose cytomegalovirus status from the catalog of TCR beta chain sequences, a statistical classification framework was built. In a later analysis, V and J genes were assigned by comparing TCR nucleotide sequences against IMGT/GENE-DB human TR gene sequences. The TCRdist pipeline was used in a later analysis to assign CDR3 sequences and most-parsimonious VDJ recombination scenarios. In a later analysis, each TCR beta chain was defined by its CDR3 amino acid sequence together with its V-gene family, and reads lacking a unique V-gene family were excluded. As a way to deal with suspected cross-contamination and a sequencing artifact, a later analysis dropped 450 to 600 nucleotide sequences that were highly shared and had low generation probability. For each public chain, a later analysis derived a clonal expansion index from normalized ranks of inferred template counts within each repertoire. Generation probabilities in a later analysis came from a VDJ recombination model fitted to out-of-frame rearrangements, and those results were checked against IGoR. A later analysis scored TCR-TCR, TCR-HLA and TCR-CMV co-occurrence with hypergeometric tests, applying a repertoire-size bias correction to TCR pairs. To estimate false discovery rates, a later analysis permuted the HLA or CMV assignments 20 times. In a later analysis, co-occurring TCRs were grouped with DBSCAN, and TCRdist sequence similarity was added when clustering was performed within HLA-allele-positive subsets. Repertoires with fewer than 30,000 or more than 120,000 public chains were left out of co-occurrence clustering, as were a handful of repertoires with anomalous nucleotide sharing. Sourced from immuneACCESS, this table was stored by TCRdb with only in-frame sequences that have V and J called. A share of the clones is absent; for the studies checked, an unresolved V gene accounts for under half, and the remainder has no known explanation. D and trimming were read from the DNA, whereas the V and J calls and clone size are those reported in that table. Across this sample there are about 140,000 clones, with 70% to 90% seen only once. 2% to 2.5% of the sample is in the top ten clones.

The data are from a study of cytomegalovirus exposure and HLA in healthy donors (TCRdb year 2017). Study-level background: In an earlier analysis of approximately 640 of the donors, 276 Gb of sequence data and roughly 100 million unique TCR beta sequences from roughly 180 million T cells were reported. An early release covering approximately 600 HLA-typed donors comprised approximately 290 gigabases of sequencing data and around 80 million unique TCR sequences. Among the roughly 430 genotyped donors, about 83% belonged to the genetic ancestry cluster associated with self-reported Caucasian donors. The aim of the study was to test whether cataloging public T cell receptors could identify signatures of past pathogen exposure. The T cell repertoires of around 670 subjects were profiled by immunosequencing and related to cytomegalovirus serostatus. Along with the roughly 710-subject first cohort, a separate validation cohort of over a hundred different subjects was used. To predict cytomegalovirus infection status, the study combined high-throughput TCR immunosequencing, statistical association of individual TCRs with disease status, and machine learning. A later analysis re-examined previously published TCR beta repertoires from 610 or so donors and added high-resolution HLA genotyping to investigate patterns of TCR occurrence. In the later analysis, no new phenotypic data were used to find candidate immune exposures; instead, reliance was placed on TCR beta sequences and their occurrence across donors. In an earlier analysis of several hundred of the donors, high-throughput TCR beta sequencing was used to judge whether each TCR beta V gene segment behaved as functional or pseudogenic. Donor age, sex, ethnicity and CMV serostatus were compiled together with the repertoire data. In a later genetic analysis, genome-wide SNP genotypes for 398 of the 666 donors were used, and that subset was treated as a discovery cohort. Every discovery cohort repertoire had been produced on one sequencing platform. Class I and class II HLA loci were covered by the typing at four-digit resolution. The number of typed donors differed by locus: roughly 620-630 for A, B, C, DRB1 and DQB1; 522 for DQA1; some 590 for DPA1; and roughly 450 for DPB1. Because of strong linkage in the cohort, roughly 5 DR-DQ haplotypes were treated as single units for association and clustering. Among about 370 genotyped donors of the cohort, an average of around 220,000 unique TCR beta nucleotide sequences was sequenced per donor, of which roughly 18% were non-productive. Study-level results and caveats: Strong co-occurrence of HLA alleles, especially DR and DQ, made assigning TCR associations to individual alleles difficult. An earlier analysis of around 600 of the donors showed that most TCR beta V segments appeared in productive rearrangements either about 87% or about 30% of the time, which broadly matched IMGT annotations. Cytomegalovirus status was reported to be diagnosed by the classifier with high specificity and sensitivity in both the original and validation cohorts. At a false discovery rate of 0.05, a later analysis linked about 16,000 TCR beta sequences to specific HLA alleles. According to a later analysis, most CMV-associated TCR beta chains appeared to be HLA-restricted, and the HLA associations seemed to be driven largely by CMV exposure. In a later genetic analysis, fewer N-insertions in productive TCRs were reported among donors in an Asian-associated ancestry cluster than the roughly 670-donor mean. A further reported finding was that TCR beta sequences accurately predicted the HLA-A and HLA-B alleles for most subjects in the first cohort. Three of the identified cytomegalovirus-associated TCR beta chains were confirmed in vitro to be specific for cytomegalovirus antigens. While some public TCRs were present in many individuals, most TCR sequences turned up only very rarely across donors. Sequencing depth was assumed to be roughly uniform across donors in the presence/absence analyses, though that assumption may not hold. The study listed over 150 TCR beta chains as associated with cytomegalovirus. Because HLA typing was unavailable for some donors at each locus, only the typed subset was used in association tests. A cluster of highly shared sequence variants was judged likely to represent a technical artifact of the sequencing pipeline. The authors suggested that the approach could potentially be extended to other disease states and immunological phenotypes. Linkage disequilibrium might explain the correlated functional status among segregating V segments, but an unknown experimental factor could not be ruled out. V-gene and J-gene trimming of TCR beta chains was associated with a missense DCLRE1C variant in a later genetic analysis, and the association was replicated in an independent cohort. Immune exposure information for the cohort was limited to CMV serostatus. Because the 87-base-pair reads could not distinguish some IMGT-functional V segments, including TRBV6-2 and TRBV6-3, those segments were excluded. Roughly 17 rarely observed V segments, including chromosome 9 orphons, were excluded from the earlier analysis of several hundred of the donors because counts were too low. In a later analysis, the rate of TCR association differed among HLA loci, with DRB1 alleles having the most associated TCRs and HLA-C alleles having the fewest. Only TCR beta chains were sequenced in this cohort, and the absence of alpha or paired-chain data limited detectable features. In a later analysis, several top co-occurrence clusters were reported to appear linked to parvovirus B19, influenza, CMV and Epstein-Barr virus. A later analysis found that HLA-associated TCR beta chains were more clonally expanded and had lower generation probabilities than equally common non-associated chains.

The V and J ends are trimmed by 3 bases and 1 base, leaving 7 bases between them. CDR1 and CDR2 are read off the germline V gene (reference sequence) as SGHAT and FQDESV. The CDR3 spans 13 residues, from the cysteine through the phenylalanine. The sequence is cut down to CDR3 DNA, 39 bases in frame from base 1. In total, roughly 670 healthy bone marrow donors made up the cohort. Cohort members were all nominally healthy when sampled, although unrecorded immune exposures were likely present. The donor was CMV seronegative and belonged to the group of under 400 seronegative cohort members. Each donor provided a peripheral blood sample, and peripheral blood mononuclear cells were used for TCR beta sequencing. Genomic DNA was extracted from the blood cell samples with the Qiagen DNeasy Blood Extraction Kit.

The sample consisted of PBMCs. This TCR was sampled from a man aged 45-65 years in good health and CMV-seronegative. The chain links TRBV11-1 with TRBJ2-7, with no D gene named confidently. The sequenced DNA: TGTGCCAGCAGCTTGGGCAGTTCCTACGAGCAGTACTTC. Its amino acids are CASSLGSSYEQYF. Where the CDR3 stops, the reference TRBV11-1 and TRBJ2-7 genes take over; the full variable domain is EAEVAQSPRYKITEKSQAVAFWCDPISGHATLYWYRQILGQGPELLVQFQDESVVDDSQLPKDRFSAERLKGVDSTLKIQPAELGDSAMYLCASSLGSSYEQYFGPGTRLTVT.